The TCR beta chain under discussion was sequenced for a study of metastatic and nonmetastatic thyroid tumors. Study as a whole: The authors compared repertoires across blood and tumor or nodule tissue from malignant and benign thyroid patients.

Per the original data handling: Clinicopathological groups differed in CDR3, with these differences serving to build a distant-metastasis classifier for papillary thyroid cancer. TCRdb re-processed the PCR reads through MiXCR. The V and J calls, along with clone size, are taken from TCRdb and not from the paper's own processing. The table records tens of thousands of clones, over 15% of them present only once. Study-wide results and caveats: Versus benign nodules, malignant thyroid tumors reportedly had significantly higher TCR beta diversity, in blood and tumor.

Every patient was untreated before thyroid surgery. V shed 6 bases and J 4 bases; nucleotides not matched to a gene: 6. CDR1 is MNHNS and CDR2 is SASEGT in the germline V gene. CDR3 length equals 14 residues. This clone was found many times. Its antigen is currently unknown. Source material: blood. The sequence derives from a female donor with papillary thyroid cancer or a benign thyroid nodule (not recorded which). Some clones in this sample may be carry-over from other donors' samples. V gene TRBV6-1 combines with J gene TRBJ1-1, with 9 nucleotides matching TRBD1. The CDR3 loop reads CASSGQGRVTEAFF. The CDR3 coding sequence is TGTGCCAGCAGCGGACAGGGGAGGGTCACTGAAGCTTTCTTT.